Each of the 27 T cell receptor beta chains below was sequenced from the same sample in a study of T cell changes during pregnancy in multiple sclerosis. Measured with immunoSEQ multiplex PCR; TCRdb has only the in-frame clones, and not every one. In the table there are 35,000 to 50,000 clones, about 91% of which are singletons. Here the sequenced sample was CD4+ T cells from peripheral blood mononuclear cells, taken after pregnancy. These receptors came from a female donor in good health, enrolled as a control in a pregnancy study.

This sequence joins TRBV27 and TRBJ2-7; 9 nucleotides agree with TRBD1. The CDR3 loop spans 16 amino acids. J gave up 4 bases and V 6 bases, and 13 bases lay outside the gene matches. Looked up from germline, CDR1 is MNHEY and CDR2 is SMNVEV (reference sequence). This chain's CDR3 is CASRGDRVRGPYEQYF. The DNA for the CDR3 is TGTGCCAGCAGGGGGGACAGGGTAAGGGGTCCTTACGAGCAGTACTTC.

This rearrangement joins TRBV14 to TRBJ2-5; the D is unclear. The CDR3 has 11 residues. The germline CDR1 and CDR2 sequences are SGHDN and FVKESK. V shed 4 bases and J shed 4 bases, with 4 bases lying between them. Written as DNA, the CDR3 is TGTGCCAGCAGCCCGGGAGAGACCCAGTACTTC. Encoded protein: CASSPGETQYF. The variable domain in full, completed from reference TRBV14 and TRBJ2-5, reads EAGVTQFPSHSVIEKGQTVTLRCDPISGHDNLYWYRRVMGKEIKFLLHFVKESKQDESGMPNNRFLAERTGGTYSTLKVQPAELEDSGVYFCASSPGETQYFGPGTRLLVL.

J is TRBJ2-3 and V is TRBV2, with TRBD1 identical over 8 bases. J gave up 6 bases and V 4 bases, and 9 bases lay outside the gene matches. The CDR3 covers 15 residues. CDR1 and CDR2 (germline): SNHLY, FYNNEI. The CDR3 loop reads CASSVDRDGSDTQYF. The DNA of the CDR3 is TGTGCCAGCAGTGTGGACAGGGACGGGAGTGATACGCAGTATTTT.

Here the CDR3 DNA reads TGTGCCAGCAGCTTACAGGGGGACTATGGCTACACCTTC. As protein: CASSLQGDYGYTF. The gene calls are TRBV11-2 and TRBJ1-2, with 7 bases matching TRBD1. The V gene's germline CDR1 is SGHAT and CDR2 FQNNGV. The CDR3 spans 13 residues. V dropped 2 bases and J dropped 3; count of bases not matched to a gene: 0.

The chain employs TRBV19 and TRBJ2-5; 9 nucleotides match TRBD1. Trimming took 3 bases from V and 5 from J; bases not matched to a gene: 10. The length of the CDR3 is 16 residues. Germline assignment: CDR1 LNHDA and CDR2 SQIVND (reference sequence). The CDR3 reads CASSIHFRGQGETQYF. CDR3 DNA: TGTGCCAGTAGTATTCACTTTCGTGGACAGGGGGAGACCCAGTACTTC.

The V and J genes are TRBV7-8 and TRBJ1-5; 9 positions match TRBD1. J lost 6 bases, V lost 5 bases, and 2 bases had no gene match. Germline values: CDR1 SGHVS, CDR2 FQNEAQ. The CDR3 covers 13 residues. CDR3 nucleotide sequence: TGTGCCAGCAGCCGGGACAGGGCTCAGCCCCAGCATTTT. It encodes CASSRDRAQPQHF. The full variable domain, rest sourced from reference TRBV7-8 and TRBJ1-5, is GAGVSQSPRYKVAKRGQDVALRCDPISGHVSLFWYQQALGQGPEFLTYFQNEAQLDKSGLPSDRFFAERPEGSVSTLKIQRTQQEDSAVYLCASSRDRAQPQHFGDGTRLSIL.

The V call is TRBV4-3, the J call TRBJ2-7, with 7 positions matching TRBD2. This CDR3 is 16 amino acids long. Germline values: CDR1 LGHNA, CDR2 YSLEER. Trimming removed 1 base from V and 5 bases from J; junction bases left unmatched: 11. Here the CDR3 reads CASSQAGGTFLDEQYF. CDR3 nucleotides: TGCGCCAGCAGCCAAGCGGGGGGAACCTTTCTGGACGAGCAGTACTTC.

This chain links TRBV28 with TRBJ1-2; D gene ambiguous. The CDR3 runs to 13 residues. CDR1 and CDR2 from the germline V gene are MDHEN and SYDVKM. Trimming pared 3 bases from V and 4 bases from J, leaving 9 bases between. The DNA of the CDR3 is TGTGCCAGCAGTTTGGCCAGAGGCTATGGCTACACCTTC. Translated: CASSLARGYGYTF.

The sample holds a few counts of this clone. Distinct nucleotide sequences in the sample also encode this CDR3. The chain uses TRBV5-1 and TRBJ1-6; D gene ambiguous. There are 14 residues in the CDR3. V lost 0 bases and J lost 10, with 11 bases in between. Germline CDR1 SGHRS, CDR2 YFSETQ. CDR3: CASSLGRGNSPLHF. CDR3 bases: TGCGCCAGCAGCTTGGGTCGGGGTAACTCACCCCTCCACTTT.

The rearrangement links TRBV5-6 to TRBJ1-2, with D perhaps matching TRBD1 (6 bases). The CDR3 runs to 16 residues. CDR1 is SGHDT, CDR2 YYEEEE, per germline. The V end lost 3 bases, the J end lost 0 bases, and 15 bases lay between the germline ends. This chain's CDR3 is CASSSGQTSSNYGYTF. CDR3 nucleotides: TGTGCCAGCAGCTCGGGACAAACTTCATCTAACTATGGCTACACCTTC.

This chain links TRBV30 with TRBJ2-3; D not certain. This CDR3 contains 13 residues. Germline CDR1 and CDR2: GTSNPN and SVGIG (reference sequence). The V end lost 3 bases, the J end lost 3 bases, and 10 bases lay between the germline ends. The CDR3 is CAWRTQTTDTQYF. In DNA, the CDR3 is TGTGCCTGGAGAACTCAGACAACAGATACGCAGTATTTT.

CDR3 DNA: TGCGCCAGCAGTCGTGAAAACAGTTTTCCTTACGAGCAGTACTTC. It translates to CASSRENSFPYEQYF. This rearrangement joins TRBV10-2 to TRBJ2-7; unclear D gene. The germline V gene has CDR1 WSHSY and CDR2 SAAADI. V lost 5 bases and J 4 bases, leaving 18 bases between the germline ends. This CDR3 is built from 15 residues.

This clone was seen only once. The chain is built from TRBV6-4 and TRBJ2-3; 7 nucleotides match TRBD2. Germline V CDR1 and CDR2: MRHNA, SNTAGT. Trimming at V came to 2 bases and at J to 1 base, leaving 0 bases not matched to a gene. This CDR3 spans 14 amino acids. This CDR3 reads CASSDGGGTDTQYF. The CDR3 DNA follows: TGTGCCAGCAGTGACGGGGGGGGCACAGATACGCAGTATTTT.

The chain uses TRBV5-5 and TRBJ1-1; D gene ambiguous. CDR1 is SGHKS, CDR2 YYEKEE, per germline (reference sequence). The CDR3 is 15 amino acids. V lost 4 bases and J lost 4, with 17 bases in between. The CDR3: CASSPGPGLGTEAFF. CDR3 nucleotide sequence: TGTGCCAGCAGCCCCGGGCCGGGATTGGGCACTGAAGCTTTCTTT.

The V call is TRBV6-5, the J call TRBJ2-2, with 11 bases matching TRBD2. This CDR3 region has 15 residues. Germline assignment: CDR1 MNHEY and CDR2 SVGAGI. Germline trimming cut 7 bases from V and 7 bases from J; bases unmatched to any gene: 8. The CDR3 is CASNLLAGESGELFF. The CDR3 DNA sequence: TGTGCCAGCAATTTACTAGCGGGAGAAAGCGGGGAGCTGTTTTTT.

This clone showed up just once. The chain carries TRBV10-3 and TRBJ2-1; 8 positions match TRBD2. V gave up 4 bases and J gave up 5 bases; unmatched junction bases: 7. Germline-derived CDR1 and CDR2 are ENHRY and SYGVKD. The length of the CDR3 is 15 residues. CDR3 amino acids: CAISAQAGVHNEQFF. CDR3 bases: TGTGCCATCAGTGCCCAAGCGGGAGTCCACAATGAGCAGTTCTTC.

In its sample, this clone was seen a few times. J is TRBJ1-4 and V is TRBV10-3; D unclear. Germline V lookup: CDR1 ENHRY, CDR2 SYGVKD. This CDR3 comprises 13 residues. V was shortened by 6 bases and J by 0 bases, with 5 bases between the two germline ends. The CDR3 here is CAIRTATNEKLFF. CDR3 nucleotide sequence: TGTGCCATCAGGACTGCAACTAATGAAAAACTGTTTTTT.

This chain links TRBV9 with TRBJ2-3; 9 bases match TRBD2. The CDR3 totals 16 residues. Looked up from germline, CDR1 is SGDLS and CDR2 is YYNGEE. The V segment lost 0 bases and the J segment 5 bases; nucleotides outside the gene matches: 7. The CDR3 DNA reads as TGTGCCAGCAGCGTAGCCCCACTAGCGGGCCAAGATACGCAGTATTTT. This encodes CASSVAPLAGQDTQYF.

This chain joins TRBV7-3 and TRBJ2-5; D possibly corresponds to TRBD2 (6 bases). CDR3 length: 13 residues. Germline CDR1 SGHTA, CDR2 FQGTGA. V was shortened by 4 bases and J by 1 base, with 7 bases between the two germline ends. The DNA of the CDR3 is TGTGCCAGCAGCTCGGGACTCCAAGAGACCCAGTACTTC. It translates to CASSSGLQETQYF.

CDR3 bases: TGTGCCAGCAGTTGGGACAGGGTCGAGCAGTACTTC. Protein product: CASSWDRVEQYF. The rearrangement joins TRBV6-5 to TRBJ2-7; 9 bases fit TRBD1. CDR1 MNHEY and CDR2 SVGAGI come from the germline V gene. After removal of 4 bases from V and 6 bases from J, the junction contained 1 base not matched to a gene. This CDR3 has 12 amino acids.

The V and J genes are TRBV6-5 and TRBJ1-2; no clear D. V was pared by 1 base and J by 2 bases, with 14 bases between. The CDR3 is made up of 16 amino acids. Germline values: CDR1 MNHEY, CDR2 SVGAGI. The CDR3 bases are TGTGCCAGCAGTTACTATCCCCCGGGAACCAACTATGGCTACACCTTC. This gives the protein CASSYYPPGTNYGYTF.

CDR3 in amino acids: CASSYTTGEDTEAFF. The CDR3 region has the DNA TGTGCCAGCAGTTACACGACGGGGGAGGACACTGAAGCTTTCTTT. This chain joins TRBV6-5 and TRBJ1-1, with D possibly TRBD1 on 5 matching bases. This CDR3 has 15 amino acids. V shed 2 bases and J shed 3 bases, with 13 bases lying between them. The germline CDR1 and CDR2 sequences are MNHEY and SVGAGI.

CDR3 nucleotides: TGTGCCAGCAGCGTAGAGGGAGGGGCGTCCTATAATTCACCCCTCCACTTT. Translated, it gives CASSVEGGASYNSPLHF. This chain uses TRBV9 with TRBJ1-6; tentatively, D is TRBD1 (5 bases). CDR1 is SGDLS, CDR2 YYNGEE, per germline. The CDR3 has 17 residues. Trimming removed 0 bases at V and 1 base at J, with 11 bases between.

This sequence joins TRBV5-1 and TRBJ1-5; 11 bases agree with TRBD1. The CDR3 loop spans 19 amino acids. Losses at the gene ends were 1 base for V and 1 base for J; bases not matched to a gene: 10. The germline gives CDR1 SGHRS, CDR2 YFSETQ. CDR3 residues: CASSLIPGQGDGSNQPQHF. For the CDR3, the DNA is TGCGCCAGCAGCTTGATACCGGGACAGGGGGATGGGAGCAATCAGCCCCAGCATTTT.

The gene calls are TRBV6-4 and TRBJ1-2, with D maybe TRBD1 (6 bases). CDR1 and CDR2 (germline): MRHNA, SNTAGT. V was trimmed by 4 bases and J by 8 bases, leaving 17 bases between them. This CDR3 comprises 14 residues. In DNA, the CDR3 is TGTGCCAGCAGTGGGACAGCCAACGGAGAGGGCTACACCTTC. It is translated as CASSGTANGEGYTF.

The chain recombines TRBV15 with TRBJ1-2, with D unresolved. Germline V CDR1 and CDR2: LNHNV, YYDKDF (reference sequence). The CDR3 runs to 12 residues. V lost 0 bases and J 8 bases, leaving 7 bases between the germline ends. The CDR3 DNA is TGTGCCACCAGCAGAGATCGGTGGGGCTACACCTTC. This sequence encodes CATSRDRWGYTF.

The chain employs TRBV10-3 and TRBJ1-1; 8 bases agree with TRBD1. CDR1 is ENHRY, CDR2 SYGVKD, per germline. CDR3 length: 14 residues. V shed 10 bases and J 5 bases; nucleotides not matched to a gene: 12. The DNA of the CDR3 is TGTGCCACCCGGACAGGGTTGATTGTTACTGAAGCTTTCTTT. Translated: CATRTGLIVTEAFF.